This TCR beta chain was recovered during a study of blood T cell repertoires in COVID-19. Study overall: Samples taken during acute and convalescent COVID-19 were collected in the United States, Italy and Spain. Sources were T cells, B-cell-depleted T cells, or PBMCs; the material itself was cDNA or gDNA.

Per the original methods: Amplified reference gene primers provided the basis for estimating nucleated cell counts. Using immunoSEQ multiplex PCR, the repertoire was profiled, and TCRdb retains in-frame clones only, with some absent. That table is the source of V, J and clone size, and D and trimming were worked out from the DNA. The sample includes 85,000 to 110,000 clones, more than 85% of them seen just once. This TCR was recovered from a human donor in a cohort sampled during active COVID-19. Sequenced material: peripheral blood.

The CDR3 reads CASSQGRQQGTEAFF. In nucleotides, the CDR3 is TGTGCCAGCAGCCAGGGACGTCAACAGGGGACTGAAGCTTTCTTT. The J gene is TRBJ1-1, the V gene TRBV4-2, with 7 bases aligning to TRBD1. V was clipped by 3 bases and J by 5 bases; unmatched bases: 9. The CDR3 length is 15 residues. Germline-derived CDR1 and CDR2 are LGHNA and YNFKEQ.